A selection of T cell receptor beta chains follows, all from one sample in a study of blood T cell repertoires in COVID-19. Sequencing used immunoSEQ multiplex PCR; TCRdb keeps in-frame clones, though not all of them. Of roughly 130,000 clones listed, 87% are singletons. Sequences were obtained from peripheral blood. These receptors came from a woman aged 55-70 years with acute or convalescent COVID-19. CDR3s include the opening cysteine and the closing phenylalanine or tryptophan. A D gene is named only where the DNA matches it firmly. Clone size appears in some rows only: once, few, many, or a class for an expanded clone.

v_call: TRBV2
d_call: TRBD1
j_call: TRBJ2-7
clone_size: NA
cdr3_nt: TGTGCCAGTTGGGACAGGCAAAACTACGAGCAGTACTTC
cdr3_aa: CASWDRQNYEQYF

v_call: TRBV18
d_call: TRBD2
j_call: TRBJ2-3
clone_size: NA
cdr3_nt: TGTGCCAGCTCACCACCGGGAAATAGCGGGAGAGCAGATACGCAGTATTTT
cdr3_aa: CASSPPGNSGRADTQYF

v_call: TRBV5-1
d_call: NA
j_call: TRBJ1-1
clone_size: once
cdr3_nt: TGCGCCAGCAGCTTGGATCGGGGAGCGGGCACTGAAGCTTTCTTT
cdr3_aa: CASSLDRGAGTEAFF

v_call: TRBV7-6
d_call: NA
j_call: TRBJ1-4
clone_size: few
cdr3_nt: TGTGCCAGCAGCGGGACAACAAGAATGGAGACTAATGAAAAACTGTTTTTT
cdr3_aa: CASSGTTRMETNEKLFF

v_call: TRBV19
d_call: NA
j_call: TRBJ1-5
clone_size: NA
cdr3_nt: TGTGCCAGTAGTGGGCGGAGGAGCAATCAGCCCCAGCATTTT
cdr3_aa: CASSGRRSNQPQHF

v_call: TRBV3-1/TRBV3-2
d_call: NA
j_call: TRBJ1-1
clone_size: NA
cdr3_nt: TGTGCCAGCAGCCAAAACGAACAAGTTCCTGAAGCTTTCTTT
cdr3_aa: CASSQNEQVPEAFF

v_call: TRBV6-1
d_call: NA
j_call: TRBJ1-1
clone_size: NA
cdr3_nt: TGTGCCAGCAGTGAACAGGTGACAGTGAACACTGAAGCTTTCTTT
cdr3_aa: CASSEQVTVNTEAFF

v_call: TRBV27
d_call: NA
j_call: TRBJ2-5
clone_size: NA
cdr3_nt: TGTGCCAGCAGTTTACGGCGGGTTCAGAACCAAGAGACCCAGTACTTC
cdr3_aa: CASSLRRVQNQETQYF

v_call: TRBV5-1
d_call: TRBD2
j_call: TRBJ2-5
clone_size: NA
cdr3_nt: TGCGCCAGCAGCTTAGAGCCGGGACTAGCGGGAGTGGGAGAGACCCAGTACTTC
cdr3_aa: CASSLEPGLAGVGETQYF

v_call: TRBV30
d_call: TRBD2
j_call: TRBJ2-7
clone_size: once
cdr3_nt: TGTGCCTGGAGTGGGACTAGCGGGATGGGCTACGAGCAGTACTTC
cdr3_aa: CAWSGTSGMGYEQYF

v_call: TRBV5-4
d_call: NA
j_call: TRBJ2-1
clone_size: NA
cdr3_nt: TGTGCCAGCAGCGACCCCTCGGAGAATGAGCAGTTCTTC
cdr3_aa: CASSDPSENEQFF

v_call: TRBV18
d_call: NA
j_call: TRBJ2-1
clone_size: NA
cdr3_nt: TGTGCCAGCTCACCAGAACAGCTCAGCAATGAGCAGTTCTTC
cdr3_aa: CASSPEQLSNEQFF

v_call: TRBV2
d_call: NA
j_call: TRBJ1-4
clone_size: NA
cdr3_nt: TGTGCCAGCATTCAACAGGGAACCAATGAAAAACTGTTTTTT
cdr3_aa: CASIQQGTNEKLFF

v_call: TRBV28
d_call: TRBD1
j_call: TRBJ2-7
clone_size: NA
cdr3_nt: TGTGCCAGCAGTTCACCGGACAGGGGGCTATCCTACGAGCAGTACTTC
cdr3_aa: CASSSPDRGLSYEQYF

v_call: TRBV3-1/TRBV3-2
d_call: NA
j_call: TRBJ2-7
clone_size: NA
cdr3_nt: TGTGCCAGCTCCGTGGCGGAAGGAACCTACGAGCAGTACTTC
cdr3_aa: CASSVAEGTYEQYF

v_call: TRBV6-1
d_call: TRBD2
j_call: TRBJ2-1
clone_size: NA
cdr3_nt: TGTGCCAGCAGTGAAATGAGACTAGCGCATAACAATGAGCAGTTCTTC
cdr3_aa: CASSEMRLAHNNEQFF

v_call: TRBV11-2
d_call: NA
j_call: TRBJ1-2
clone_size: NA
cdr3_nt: TGTGCCAGCAGCTCCCTCCGTGGGCACCCAAACCAACGTGGCTACACCTTC
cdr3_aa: CASSSLRGHPNQRGYTF

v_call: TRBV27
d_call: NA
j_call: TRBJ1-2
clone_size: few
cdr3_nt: TGTGCCAGCAGCCAACAGGGCTATGGCTACACCTTC
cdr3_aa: CASSQQGYGYTF

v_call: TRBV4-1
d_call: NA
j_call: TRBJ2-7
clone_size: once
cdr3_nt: TGCGCCAGCAGCCAAGACACGGCCTACGAGCAGTACTTC
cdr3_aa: CASSQDTAYEQYF

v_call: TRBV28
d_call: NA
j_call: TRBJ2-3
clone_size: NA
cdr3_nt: TGTGCCAGCAGGCTTCTGGCCCCTAGCACAGATACGCAGTATTTT
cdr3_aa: CASRLLAPSTDTQYF

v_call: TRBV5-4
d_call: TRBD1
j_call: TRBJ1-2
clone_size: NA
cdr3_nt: TGTGCCAGCAGCTTGGCCGGACAGGGGGTCAGGTATGGCTACACCTTC
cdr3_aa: CASSLAGQGVRYGYTF

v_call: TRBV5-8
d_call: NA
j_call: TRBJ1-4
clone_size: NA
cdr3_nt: TGTGCCAGCAGCTTAGGGCAGGGTGGTGAAAAACTGTTTTTT
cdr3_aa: CASSLGQGGEKLFF

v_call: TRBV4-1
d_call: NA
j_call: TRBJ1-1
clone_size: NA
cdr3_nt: TGCGCCAGCAGCCCTATAGGGTGGGGCCAGAACACTGAAGCTTTCTTT
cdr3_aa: CASSPIGWGQNTEAFF

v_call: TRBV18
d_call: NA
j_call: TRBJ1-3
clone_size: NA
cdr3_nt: TGTGCCAGCTCACCCTTGGGAACGGAGGGTGGAAACACCATATATTTT
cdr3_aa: CASSPLGTEGGNTIYF

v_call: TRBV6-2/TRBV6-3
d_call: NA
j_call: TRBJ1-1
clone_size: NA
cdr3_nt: TGTGCCAGCAGTTACGCCGGGATGAACACTGAAGCTTTCTTT
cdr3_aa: CASSYAGMNTEAFF

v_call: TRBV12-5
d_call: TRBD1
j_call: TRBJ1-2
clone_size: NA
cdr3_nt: TGTGCTAGTCGCGACGGGACAGAATATGGCTACACCTTC
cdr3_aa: CASRDGTEYGYTF

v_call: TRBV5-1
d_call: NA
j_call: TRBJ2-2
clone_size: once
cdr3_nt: TGCGCCAGCAGCTTGGGGGGCGCTGACGGGGAGCTGTTTTTT
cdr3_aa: CASSLGGADGELFF

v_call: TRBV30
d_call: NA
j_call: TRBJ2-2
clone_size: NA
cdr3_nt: TGTGCCTGGAGTGCTAAGGGGTACGGGGAGCTGTTTTTT
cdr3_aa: CAWSAKGYGELFF

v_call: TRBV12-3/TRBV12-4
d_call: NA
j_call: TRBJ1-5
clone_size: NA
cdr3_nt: TGTGCCAGCAGTTTAGCGAGGGTTCAGCCCCAGCATTTT
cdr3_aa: CASSLARVQPQHF

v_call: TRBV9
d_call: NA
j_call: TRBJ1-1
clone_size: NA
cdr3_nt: TGTGCCAGCAGCCCGGACAGCTACACTGAAGCTTTCTTT
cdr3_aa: CASSPDSYTEAFF

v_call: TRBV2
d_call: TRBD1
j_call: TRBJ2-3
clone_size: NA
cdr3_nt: TGTGCCAGCAGTGTAGGGACAGGGTTCACAGATACGCAGTATTTT
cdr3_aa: CASSVGTGFTDTQYF

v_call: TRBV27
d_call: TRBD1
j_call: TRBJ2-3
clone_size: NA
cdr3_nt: TGTGCCAGCAGTCACGGGACAGGGGTTGAGGCGCAGTATTTT
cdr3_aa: CASSHGTGVEAQYF

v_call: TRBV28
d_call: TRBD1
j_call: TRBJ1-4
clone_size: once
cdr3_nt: TGTGCCAGCAGTACACAGGGGGCCGATGAAAAACTGTTTTTT
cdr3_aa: CASSTQGADEKLFF

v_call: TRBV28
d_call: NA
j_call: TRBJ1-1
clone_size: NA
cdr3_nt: TGTGCCAGCACGGGGAGATCCGACACTGAAGCTTTCTTT
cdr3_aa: CASTGRSDTEAFF

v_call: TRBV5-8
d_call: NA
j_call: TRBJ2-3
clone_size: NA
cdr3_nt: TGTGCCAGCAGCTTGGCTGATACGCAGTATTTT
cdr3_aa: CASSLADTQYF

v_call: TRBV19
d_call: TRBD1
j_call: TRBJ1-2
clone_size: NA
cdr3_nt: TGTGCCAGTAGTATCCTCCCCGGGACAGGAGATCCATACGGTGGCTACACCTTC
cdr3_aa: CASSILPGTGDPYGGYTF

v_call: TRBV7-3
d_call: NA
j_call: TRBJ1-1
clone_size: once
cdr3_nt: TGTGCCAGCAGCGCCGGCCTTTGGGGGCCCACTGAAGCTTTCTTT
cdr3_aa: CASSAGLWGPTEAFF

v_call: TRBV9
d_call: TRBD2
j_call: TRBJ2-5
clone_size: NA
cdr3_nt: TGTGCCAGCAGCGCAACCGGGACTATTAAACAAGAGACCCAGTACTTC
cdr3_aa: CASSATGTIKQETQYF

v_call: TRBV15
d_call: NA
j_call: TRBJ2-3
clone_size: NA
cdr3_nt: TGTGCCACCAGCAGAGCGGGAGCCGCAGATACGCAGTATTTT
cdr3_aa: CATSRAGAADTQYF

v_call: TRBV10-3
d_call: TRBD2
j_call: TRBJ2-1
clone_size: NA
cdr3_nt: TGTGCCATCAGTGGACTAGCGGGATCTTCTTACAATGAGCAGTTCTTC
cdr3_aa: CAISGLAGSSYNEQFF

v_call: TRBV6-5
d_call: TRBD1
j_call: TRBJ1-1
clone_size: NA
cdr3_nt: TGTGCCACCTCCGGACAGGCGTCCGGGACCCTTGAAGCTTTCTTT
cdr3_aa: CATSGQASGTLEAFF

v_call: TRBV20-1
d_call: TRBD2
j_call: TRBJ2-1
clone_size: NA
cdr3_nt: TGCAGTGCTAGTCCTAGCGGGAGAGGTGAGCAGTTCTTC
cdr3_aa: CSASPSGRGEQFF

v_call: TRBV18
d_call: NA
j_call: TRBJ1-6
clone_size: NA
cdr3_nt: TGTGCCAGCTCGGCAGGGATTAATTCACCCCTCCACTTT
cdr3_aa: CASSAGINSPLHF

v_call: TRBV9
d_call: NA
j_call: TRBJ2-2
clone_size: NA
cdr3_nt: TGTGCCAGCAGCGTACAAAACGTTCGAGGCGGGGAGCTGTTTTTT
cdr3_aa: CASSVQNVRGGELFF

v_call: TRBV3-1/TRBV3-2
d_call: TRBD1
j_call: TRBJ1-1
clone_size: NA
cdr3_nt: TGTGCCAGCAGCCAAGGGGACAGCCAAGCTTTCTTT
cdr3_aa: CASSQGDSQAFF

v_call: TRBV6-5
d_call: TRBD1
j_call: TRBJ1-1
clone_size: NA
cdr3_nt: TGTGCCAGCAGTTACACAGGGGAAACTGAAGCTTTCTTT
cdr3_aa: CASSYTGETEAFF

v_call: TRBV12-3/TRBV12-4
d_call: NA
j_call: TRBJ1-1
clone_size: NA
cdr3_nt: TGTGCCAGCAGTTCAAGGGGATACACTGAAGCTTTCTTT
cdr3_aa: CASSSRGYTEAFF

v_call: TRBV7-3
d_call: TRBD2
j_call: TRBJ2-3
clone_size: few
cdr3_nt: TGTGCCAGCAGCTTAGCGGGAGGGAGCACAGATACGCAGTATTTT
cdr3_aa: CASSLAGGSTDTQYF

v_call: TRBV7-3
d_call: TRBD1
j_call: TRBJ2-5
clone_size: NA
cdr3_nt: TGTGCCAGCAGCTTGGGCACAGGGGGAGAGACCCAGTACTTC
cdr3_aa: CASSLGTGGETQYF

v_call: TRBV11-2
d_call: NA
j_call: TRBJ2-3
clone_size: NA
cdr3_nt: TGTGCCAGCAGCTCCCAGGGCTTAAACACAGATACGCAGTATTTT
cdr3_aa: CASSSQGLNTDTQYF

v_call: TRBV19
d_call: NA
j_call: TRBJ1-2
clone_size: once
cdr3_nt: TGTGCCAGTAGTATAATCGGGGGGGGCTACACCTTC
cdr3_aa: CASSIIGGGYTF

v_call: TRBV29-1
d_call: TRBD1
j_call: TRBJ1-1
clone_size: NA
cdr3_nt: TGCAGCGCTTTAGAACGACAGGGGCTTTGGGGGCAGAACACTGAAGCTTTCTTT
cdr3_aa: CSALERQGLWGQNTEAFF